The 22 T cell receptor beta chains presented below share a single source sample, sequenced in a study of cytomegalovirus exposure and HLA in healthy donors. PCR was performed using 60 Vbeta and 13 Jbeta primers. The assay was immunoSEQ multiplex PCR, and TCRdb's table has in-frame clones only and misses some. In the table there are tens of thousands of clones, approximately 70% of which are singletons. Specimen: PBMCs. The source of these receptors is a man aged 55 to 69 in good health and CMV-seropositive.

The CDR3 DNA follows: TGCGCCAGCAGCCAAGATGGAGGGACTAGCGGGGGACAAGAGACCCAGTACTTC. It translates to CASSQDGGTSGGQETQYF. This chain uses TRBV4-1 with TRBJ2-5; 14 nucleotides match TRBD2. In germline, CDR1 is MGHRA, CDR2 YSYEKL. Trimming took 0 bases from V and 2 from J; bases not matched to a gene: 5. The CDR3 runs to 18 residues.

The chain combines TRBV11-2 with TRBJ2-7, with no clear D. This CDR3 is 14 amino acids long. V was cut by 6 bases and J by 0 bases, with 12 bases left in between. Germline-derived CDR1 and CDR2 are SGHAT and FQNNGV. The CDR3 region has the DNA TGTGCCAGCAGTTTATATCTTAGCTCCTACGAGCAGTACTTC. It is translated as CASSLYLSSYEQYF.

The chain employs TRBV18 and TRBJ2-3, with 9 positions matching TRBD1. Germline V gives CDR1 KGHSH, CDR2 LQKENI. The CDR3 spans 16 residues. J was trimmed by 2 bases and V by 3 bases; bases with no gene match: 6. CDR3 residues: CASSPRTGASTDTQYF. CDR3 in DNA: TGTGCCAGCTCACCCAGGACAGGGGCCTCCACAGATACGCAGTATTTT.

To note about this clone: This probably arose from a read error, given a far larger clone one base away. V gene TRBV5-1 combines with J gene TRBJ1-1, with D maybe TRBD1 (5 bases). Germline V gene lookup returns CDR1 SGHRS and CDR2 YFSETQ. There are 18 residues in the CDR3. The CDR3 region is CASSLANRIGHLNTKAFF. The DNA of the CDR3 is TGCGCCAGCAGCTTGGCCAATAGGATCGGACACCTGAACACTAAAGCTTTCTTT.

V gene TRBV28 combines with J gene TRBJ2-1; perhaps TRBD2 as D (7 bases). In germline, CDR1 is MDHEN, CDR2 SYDVKM. V shed 7 bases and J shed 6 bases, with 19 bases lying between them. This CDR3 contains 15 residues. CDR3 sequence reads: CASNSGASGINEQFF. CDR3 DNA: TGTGCCAGCAACTCAGGGGCCAGCGGGATCAATGAGCAGTTCTTC. The complete variable domain, with remaining parts taken from reference TRBV28 and TRBJ2-1, reads DVKVTQSSRYLVKRTGEKVFLECVQDMDHENMFWYRQDPGLGLRLIYFSYDVKMKEKGDIPEGYSVSREKKERFSLILESASTNQTSMYLCASNSGASGINEQFFGPGTRLTVL.

This clone has a handful of counts. V and J are TRBV4-1 and TRBJ2-5, with 9 nucleotides matching TRBD2. The CDR3 length is 14 residues. Trimming at V came to 2 bases and at J to 5 bases, leaving 3 bases not matched to a gene. CDR1 is MGHRA, CDR2 YSYEKL, per germline. CDR3 sequence reads: CASSQSGGRETQYF. CDR3 sequence (DNA): TGCGCCAGCAGCCAAAGCGGGGGGAGGGAGACCCAGTACTTC.

V is TRBV7-9 and J is TRBJ1-2; TRBD1 agrees at 7 bases. This CDR3 comprises 16 residues. Trimming took 4 bases from V and 8 from J; bases not matched to a gene: 16. Germline CDR1 and CDR2: SEHNR and FQNEAQ (reference sequence). The CDR3 DNA follows: TGTGCCAGCAGCTGGTCCGAGGGGGCGCCTATGGGGGGCTACACCTTC. It translates to CASSWSEGAPMGGYTF.

The CDR3 loop is CASSQEVGSPGEQFF. In DNA form, the CDR3 reads TGTGCCAGCAGCCAAGAAGTCGGGAGTCCAGGTGAGCAGTTCTTC. The chain recombines TRBV4-2 with TRBJ2-1, with a possible D match to TRBD2 (6 bases). The CDR3 is made up of 15 amino acids. The ends were cut back, 0 bases at V and 9 bases at J, with 15 bases in the middle. The germline CDR1 and CDR2 sequences are LGHNA and YNFKEQ.

V gene TRBV7-3 combines with J gene TRBJ2-4; 8 bases fit TRBD1. With V trimmed by 5 bases and J by 1 base, 16 bases remained unmatched. Germline-derived CDR1 and CDR2 are SGHTA and FQGTGA. The CDR3 runs to 19 residues. CDR3: CASSLVGAGGASAKNIQYF. CDR3 nucleotides: TGTGCCAGCAGCCTCGTGGGGGCAGGGGGCGCCTCTGCCAAAAACATTCAGTACTTC.

The V and J genes are TRBV5-6 and TRBJ2-1, with a weak D call TRBD2 (7 bases). Trimming shortened V by 4 bases and J by 4 bases, and 12 bases separated the two germline ends. This CDR3 is built from 14 residues. Germline V gene sequence: CDR1 SGHDT, CDR2 YYEEEE. In DNA form, the CDR3 reads TGTGCCAGCAGCGGGGGGGGCGTTTACAATGAGCAGTTCTTC. It codes for CASSGGGVYNEQFF.

This clone showed up just a few times. This chain joins TRBV28 and TRBJ2-3, with 9 bases lining up with TRBD1. Germline values: CDR1 MDHEN, CDR2 SYDVKM. This CDR3 contains 17 residues. V trimming: 6 bases; J trimming: 4 bases; junction bases outside the gene matches: 14. The CDR3 spells CASSLDLPGQGSDTQYF. The CDR3 DNA is TGTGCCAGCAGCTTAGACTTACCGGGACAGGGATCAGATACGCAGTATTTT.

The V call is TRBV14, the J call TRBJ2-1; possible D gene TRBD2, 5 bases. CDR1 SGHDN and CDR2 FVKESK come from the germline V gene. CDR3 length equals 17 residues. Deletions cut 5 bases from V and 2 bases from J, with 19 bases between. DNA of the CDR3: TGTGCCAGCAGCGCCCACCCTACTAGTGCCGCCTACAATGAGCAGTTCTTC. The encoded protein is CASSAHPTSAAYNEQFF.

V usage is TRBV18 and J usage is TRBJ1-1, with a tentative D call TRBD1 (5 bases). Germline V gene data show CDR1 as KGHSH and CDR2 as LQKENI. Trimming left V 8 bases short and J 0 bases short, with 16 bases between. The CDR3 covers 15 residues. CDR3 in DNA: TGTGCCAGCACGGGGGGGGTCGCGATGAACACTGAAGCTTTCTTT. Its translation: CASTGGVAMNTEAFF.

This chain connects TRBV5-1 to TRBJ2-5; D is uncertain. The germline gives CDR1 SGHRS, CDR2 YFSETQ. The CDR3 is made up of 16 amino acids. V lost 6 bases and J 0 bases, leaving 18 bases between the germline ends. In DNA form, the CDR3 reads TGCGCCAGCAACCCCGGAATACAGACCCACCAAGAGACCCAGTACTTC. Residues: CASNPGIQTHQETQYF.

CDR3 region: CASTWDRAGNEQFF. In DNA form, the CDR3 reads TGTGCCAGCACCTGGGACAGGGCGGGGAATGAGCAGTTCTTC. The chain employs TRBV6-1 and TRBJ2-1; 9 nucleotides line up with TRBD1. Germline CDR1 MNHNS, CDR2 SASEGT. V was pared by 7 bases and J by 7 bases, with 8 bases of the junction left unmatched. The CDR3 has 14 amino acids.

A few counts support this clone. This rearrangement joins TRBV6-5 to TRBJ1-1; D call uncertain. CDR1 is MNHEY and CDR2 is SVGAGI in the germline V gene. V was trimmed by 0 bases and J by 5 bases, leaving 7 bases between them. The CDR3 is 13 residues long. This CDR3 is CASSYSRETEAFF. For the CDR3, the DNA is TGTGCCAGCAGTTACTCGAGGGAAACTGAAGCTTTCTTT.

V gene TRBV15 combines with J gene TRBJ2-7; TRBD1 agrees at 7 bases. Losses at the gene ends were 8 bases for V and 0 bases for J; bases not matched to a gene: 10. Germline V gene sequence: CDR1 LNHNV, CDR2 YYDKDF (reference sequence). This CDR3 contains 15 residues. The CDR3 nucleotides read TGTGCCACCCACGGGGCCAGGGGGAGCTCCTACGAGCAGTACTTC. This gives the protein CATHGARGSSYEQYF.

The chain combines TRBV7-9 with TRBJ1-1; D not resolved. This CDR3 contains 12 residues. Germline values: CDR1 SEHNR, CDR2 FQNEAQ (reference sequence). The V gene lost 5 bases and the J gene lost 0 bases, with 4 bases spanning the gap. The CDR3: CASSPMNTEAFF. The CDR3 nucleotides read TGTGCCAGCAGCCCAATGAACACTGAAGCTTTCTTT.

The genes are TRBV7-9 and TRBJ1-2, with D possibly being TRBD1 (5 bases). The CDR3 runs to 14 residues. The germline gives CDR1 SEHNR, CDR2 FQNEAQ (reference sequence). V was trimmed by 5 bases and J by 4 bases, leaving 14 bases between them. The CDR3 reads CASSRAGGVYGYTF. As DNA, the CDR3 is TGTGCCAGCAGCCGAGCGGGGGGGGTCTATGGCTACACCTTC.

This clone appeared once. The CDR3 bases are TGCGCCAGCAGCCCGGGACAGGGGGCGTGGACCGGGGAGCTGTTTTTT. Its protein is CASSPGQGAWTGELFF. This chain uses TRBV5-1 with TRBJ2-2; 12 nucleotides agree with TRBD1. The CDR3 contains 16 residues. Unmatched junction bases numbered 6, after V lost 4 bases and J lost 5 bases. Germline assignment: CDR1 SGHRS and CDR2 YFSETQ.

The rearrangement uses TRBV7-6 and TRBJ2-3; 8 bases line up with TRBD2. CDR1 and CDR2 from the germline V gene are SGHVS and FNYEAQ. Germline trimming cut 5 bases from V and 4 bases from J; bases unmatched to any gene: 8. CDR3 length: 15 residues. This chain's CDR3 is CASSRRTSYADTQYF. The CDR3 DNA reads TGTGCCAGCAGCCGTCGGACTAGCTATGCAGATACGCAGTATTTT.

This clone was counted only a few times. At one end, the junction sequence differs from germline, possibly due to a read error. The chain combines TRBV7-7 with TRBJ2-2, with TRBD2 matching over 10 bases. Germline V gives CDR1 SSHAT, CDR2 FNYEAQ (reference sequence). The CDR3 is 16 amino acids. The CDR3 here is CASSFGTSANTGELFF. Here the CDR3 DNA reads TGTGCTAGCAGCTTCGGGACTAGCGCCAACACCGGGGAGCTGTTTTTT.